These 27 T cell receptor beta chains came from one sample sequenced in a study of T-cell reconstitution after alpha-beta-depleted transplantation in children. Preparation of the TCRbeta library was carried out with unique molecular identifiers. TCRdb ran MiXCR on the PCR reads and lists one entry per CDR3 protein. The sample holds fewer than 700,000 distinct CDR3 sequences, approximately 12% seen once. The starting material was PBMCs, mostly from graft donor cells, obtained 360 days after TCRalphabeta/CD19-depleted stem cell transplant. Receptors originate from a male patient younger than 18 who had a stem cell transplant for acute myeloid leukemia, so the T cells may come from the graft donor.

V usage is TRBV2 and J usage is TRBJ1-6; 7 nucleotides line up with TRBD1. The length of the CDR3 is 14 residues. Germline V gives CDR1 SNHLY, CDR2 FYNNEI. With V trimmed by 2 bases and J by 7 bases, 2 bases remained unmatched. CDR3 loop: CASSETRGNSPLHF. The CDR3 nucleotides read TGTGCCAGCAGTGAAACCAGGGGGAATTCACCCCTCCACTTT.

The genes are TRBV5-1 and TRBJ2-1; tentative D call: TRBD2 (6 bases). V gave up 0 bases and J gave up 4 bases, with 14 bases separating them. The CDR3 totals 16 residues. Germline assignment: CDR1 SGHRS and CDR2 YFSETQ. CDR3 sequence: CASSLATGLSYNEQFF. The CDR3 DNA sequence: TGCGCCAGCAGCTTGGCCACGGGACTTTCTTACAATGAGCAGTTCTTC.

The CDR3 here is CASIARGLAGEETQYF. In DNA form, the CDR3 reads TGTGCCAGTATCGCCAGGGGACTAGCGGGAGAAGAGACCCAGTACTTC. J is TRBJ2-5 and V is TRBV19; TRBD2 agrees at 14 bases. This CDR3 is built from 16 residues. CDR1 and CDR2 from the germline V gene are LNHDA and SQIVND (reference sequence). Unmatched junction bases numbered 7, after V lost 7 bases and J lost 3 bases.

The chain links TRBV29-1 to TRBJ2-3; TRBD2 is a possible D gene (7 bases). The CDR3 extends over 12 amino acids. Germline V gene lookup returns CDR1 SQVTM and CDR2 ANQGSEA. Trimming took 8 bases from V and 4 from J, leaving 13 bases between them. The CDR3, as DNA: TGCAGCTTGGGGAGGGGGTCAGATACGCAGTATTTT. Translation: CSLGRGSDTQYF.

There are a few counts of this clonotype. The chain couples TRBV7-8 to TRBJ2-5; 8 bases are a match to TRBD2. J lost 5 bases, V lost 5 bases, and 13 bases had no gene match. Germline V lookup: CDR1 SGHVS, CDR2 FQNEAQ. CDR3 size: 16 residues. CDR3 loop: CASSQIAGWYAETQYF. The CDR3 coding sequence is TGTGCCAGCAGCCAAATAGCGGGATGGTATGCGGAGACCCAGTACTTC.

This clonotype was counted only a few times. The DNA for the CDR3 is TGTGCCAGCAGTTATACGGGAGGAAGCAATCAGCCCCAGCATTTT. This sequence encodes CASSYTGGSNQPQHF. The chain employs TRBV6-5 and TRBJ1-5; D uncertain. V lost 3 bases and J 1 base, leaving 10 bases between the germline ends. This CDR3 spans 15 amino acids. Germline CDR1 and CDR2: MNHEY and SVGAGI.

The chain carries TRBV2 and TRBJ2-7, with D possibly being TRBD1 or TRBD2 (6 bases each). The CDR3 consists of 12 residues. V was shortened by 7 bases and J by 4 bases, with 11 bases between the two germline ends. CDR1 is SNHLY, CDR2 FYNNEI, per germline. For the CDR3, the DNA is TGTGCCAGCACCCGAGGGGGGTACGAGCAGTACTTC. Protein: CASTRGGYEQYF.

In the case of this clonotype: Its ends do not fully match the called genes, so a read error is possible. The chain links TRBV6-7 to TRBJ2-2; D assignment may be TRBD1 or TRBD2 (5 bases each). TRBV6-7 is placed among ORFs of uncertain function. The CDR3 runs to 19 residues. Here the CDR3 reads CACSFGPQGGFIKGRELFF. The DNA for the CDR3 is TGTGCCTGCAGTTTCGGCCCCCAGGGCGGGTTCATCAAAGGTCGGGAGCTGTTTTTT.

In nucleotides, the CDR3 is TGTGCCAGCAGCCAACCCGTCGGACTAGCGGGAGTCCACAATGAGCAGTTCTTC. Its protein product is CASSQPVGLAGVHNEQFF. This sequence joins TRBV4-2 and TRBJ2-1, with TRBD2 matching 13 bases. This CDR3 spans 18 amino acids. Germline V gene lookup returns CDR1 LGHNA and CDR2 YNFKEQ. V shed 2 bases and J 5 bases; nucleotides not matched to a gene: 9.

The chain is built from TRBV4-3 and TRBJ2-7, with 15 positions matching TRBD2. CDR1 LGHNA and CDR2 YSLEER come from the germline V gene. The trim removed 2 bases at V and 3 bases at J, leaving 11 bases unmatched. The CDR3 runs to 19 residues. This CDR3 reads CASSQQTLPGLAGGYEQYF. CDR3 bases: TGCGCCAGCAGCCAACAAACCTTGCCGGGACTAGCGGGAGGCTACGAGCAGTACTTC.

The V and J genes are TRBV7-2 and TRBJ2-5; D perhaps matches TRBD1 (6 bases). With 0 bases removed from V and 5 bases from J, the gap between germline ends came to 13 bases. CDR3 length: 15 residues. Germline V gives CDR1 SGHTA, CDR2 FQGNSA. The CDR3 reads CASSLAPGRGETQYF. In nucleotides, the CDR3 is TGTGCCAGCAGCTTAGCTCCCGGAAGGGGGGAGACCCAGTACTTC.

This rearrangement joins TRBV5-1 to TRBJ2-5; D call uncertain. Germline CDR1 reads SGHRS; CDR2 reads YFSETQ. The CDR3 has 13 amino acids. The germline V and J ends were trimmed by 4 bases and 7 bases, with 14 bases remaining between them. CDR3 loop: CASSPNPGGTQYF. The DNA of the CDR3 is TGCGCCAGCAGCCCTAACCCCGGCGGGACCCAGTACTTC.

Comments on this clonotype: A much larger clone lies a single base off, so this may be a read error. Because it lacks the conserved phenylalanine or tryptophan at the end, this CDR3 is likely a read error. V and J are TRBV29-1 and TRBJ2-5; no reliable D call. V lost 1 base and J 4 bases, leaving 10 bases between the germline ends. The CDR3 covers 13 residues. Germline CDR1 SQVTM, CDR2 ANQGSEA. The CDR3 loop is CSVEVLTGETQYY. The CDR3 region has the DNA TGCAGCGTTGAAGTTCTGACGGGAGAGACCCAGTACTAC.

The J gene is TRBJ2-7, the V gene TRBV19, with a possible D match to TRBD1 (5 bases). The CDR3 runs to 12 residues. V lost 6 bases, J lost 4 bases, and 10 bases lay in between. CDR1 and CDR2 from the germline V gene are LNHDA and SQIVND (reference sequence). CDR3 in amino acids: CASRTPGYEQYF. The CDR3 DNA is TGTGCCAGTAGGACACCAGGGTACGAGCAGTACTTC.

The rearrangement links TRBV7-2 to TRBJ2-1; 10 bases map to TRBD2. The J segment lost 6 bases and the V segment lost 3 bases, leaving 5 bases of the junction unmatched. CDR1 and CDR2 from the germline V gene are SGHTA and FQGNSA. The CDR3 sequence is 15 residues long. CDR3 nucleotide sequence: TGTGCCAGCAGCTTTGCTAGCGGGAGTGCCAATGAGCAGTTCTTC. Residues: CASSFASGSANEQFF. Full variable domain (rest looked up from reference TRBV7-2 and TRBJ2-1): GAGVSQSPSNKVTEKGKDVELRCDPISGHTALYWYRQSLGQGLEFLIYFQGNSAPDKSGLPSDRFSAERTGGSVSTLTIQRTQQEDSAVYLCASSFASGSANEQFFGPGTRLTVL.

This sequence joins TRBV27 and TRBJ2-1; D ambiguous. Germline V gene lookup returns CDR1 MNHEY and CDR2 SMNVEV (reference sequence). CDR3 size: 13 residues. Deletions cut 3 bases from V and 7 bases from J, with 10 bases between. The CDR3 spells CASSFYESNEQFF. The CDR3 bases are TGTGCCAGCAGTTTCTACGAATCTAATGAGCAGTTCTTC.

The CDR3 is CASRARDRGIEAEQYF. DNA for the CDR3: TGTGCCAGCAGAGCCCGGGACAGGGGGATAGAGGCCGAGCAGTACTTC. The rearrangement joins TRBV6-1 to TRBJ2-7; 11 nucleotides line up with TRBD1. The ends lost 6 bases at V and 6 bases at J; junction bases unmatched: 13. Germline V gene lookup returns CDR1 MNHNS and CDR2 SASEGT. The CDR3 runs 16 residues.

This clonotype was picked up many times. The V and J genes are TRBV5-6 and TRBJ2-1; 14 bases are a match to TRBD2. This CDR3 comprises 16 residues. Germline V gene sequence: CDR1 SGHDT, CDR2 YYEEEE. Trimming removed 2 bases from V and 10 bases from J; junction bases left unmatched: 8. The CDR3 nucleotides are TGTGCCAGCAGCTTCCGGACTAGCGGGAGGTCACACGAGCAGTTCTTC. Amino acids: CASSFRTSGRSHEQFF.

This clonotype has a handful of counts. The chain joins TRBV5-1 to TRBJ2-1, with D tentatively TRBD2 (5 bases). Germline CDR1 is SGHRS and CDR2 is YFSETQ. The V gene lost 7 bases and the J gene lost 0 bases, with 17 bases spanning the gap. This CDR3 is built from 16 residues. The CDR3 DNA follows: TGCGCCAGCGGAGCCATGGCGGAGGCCTCCTACAATGAGCAGTTCTTC. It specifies CASGAMAEASYNEQFF.

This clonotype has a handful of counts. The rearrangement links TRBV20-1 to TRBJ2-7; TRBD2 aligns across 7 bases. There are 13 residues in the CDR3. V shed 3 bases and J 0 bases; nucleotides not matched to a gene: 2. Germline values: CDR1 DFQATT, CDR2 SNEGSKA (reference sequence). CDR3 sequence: CSASSGYSYEQYF. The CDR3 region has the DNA TGCAGTGCTAGTAGCGGGTACTCCTACGAGCAGTACTTC.

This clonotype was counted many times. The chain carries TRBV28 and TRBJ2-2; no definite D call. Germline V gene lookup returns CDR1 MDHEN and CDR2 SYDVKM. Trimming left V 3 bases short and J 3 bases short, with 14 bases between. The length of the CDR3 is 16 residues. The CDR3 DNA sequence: TGTGCCAGCAGTTTCTTCGAGAGTGGGGACACCGGGGAGCTGTTTTTT. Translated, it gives CASSFFESGDTGELFF. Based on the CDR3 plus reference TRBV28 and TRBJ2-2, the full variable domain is DVKVTQSSRYLVKRTGEKVFLECVQDMDHENMFWYRQDPGLGLRLIYFSYDVKMKEKGDIPEGYSVSREKKERFSLILESASTNQTSMYLCASSFFESGDTGELFFGEGSRLTVL.

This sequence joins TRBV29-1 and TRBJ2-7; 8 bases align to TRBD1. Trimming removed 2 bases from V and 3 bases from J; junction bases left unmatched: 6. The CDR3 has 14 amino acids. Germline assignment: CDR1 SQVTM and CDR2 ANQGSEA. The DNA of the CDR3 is TGCAGCGTTGAAAAGACAGGGGCCCTCTACGAGCAGTACTTC. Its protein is CSVEKTGALYEQYF.

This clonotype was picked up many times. The CDR3 here is CASSFRIQGNFYEQYF. CDR3 DNA: TGTGCCAGCAGCTTCCGGATACAGGGAAATTTCTACGAGCAGTACTTC. V usage is TRBV5-5 and J usage is TRBJ2-7; D perhaps matches TRBD1 (6 bases). In germline, CDR1 is SGHKS, CDR2 YYEKEE (reference sequence). Trimming cost V 2 bases and J 3 bases, with 18 bases left between them. This CDR3 spans 16 amino acids.

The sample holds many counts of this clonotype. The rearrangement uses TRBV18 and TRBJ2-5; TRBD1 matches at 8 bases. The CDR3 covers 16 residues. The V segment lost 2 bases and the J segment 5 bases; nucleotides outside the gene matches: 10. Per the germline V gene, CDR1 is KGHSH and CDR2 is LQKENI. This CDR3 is CASSPETGVWQETQYF. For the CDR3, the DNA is TGTGCCAGCTCACCAGAGACAGGGGTATGGCAGGAGACCCAGTACTTC.

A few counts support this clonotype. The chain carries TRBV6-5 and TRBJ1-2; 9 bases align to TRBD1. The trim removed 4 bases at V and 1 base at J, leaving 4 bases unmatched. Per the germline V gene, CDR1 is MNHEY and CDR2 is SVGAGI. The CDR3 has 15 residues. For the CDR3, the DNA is TGTGCCAGCAGTTTAGGGACAGGGCTTAACTATGGCTACACCTTC. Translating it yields CASSLGTGLNYGYTF.

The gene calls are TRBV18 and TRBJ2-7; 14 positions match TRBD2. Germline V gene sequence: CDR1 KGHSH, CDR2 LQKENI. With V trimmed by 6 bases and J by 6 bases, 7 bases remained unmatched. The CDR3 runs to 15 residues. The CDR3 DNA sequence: TGTGCCAGCTCGCGACTAGCGGGAGGGGATATCGAGCAGTACTTC. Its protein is CASSRLAGGDIEQYF.

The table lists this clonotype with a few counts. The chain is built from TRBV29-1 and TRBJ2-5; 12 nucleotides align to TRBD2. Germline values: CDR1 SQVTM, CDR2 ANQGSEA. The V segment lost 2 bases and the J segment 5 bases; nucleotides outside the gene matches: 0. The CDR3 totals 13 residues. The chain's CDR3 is CSVELAGGETQYF. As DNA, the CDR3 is TGCAGCGTTGAACTAGCGGGAGGGGAGACCCAGTACTTC.